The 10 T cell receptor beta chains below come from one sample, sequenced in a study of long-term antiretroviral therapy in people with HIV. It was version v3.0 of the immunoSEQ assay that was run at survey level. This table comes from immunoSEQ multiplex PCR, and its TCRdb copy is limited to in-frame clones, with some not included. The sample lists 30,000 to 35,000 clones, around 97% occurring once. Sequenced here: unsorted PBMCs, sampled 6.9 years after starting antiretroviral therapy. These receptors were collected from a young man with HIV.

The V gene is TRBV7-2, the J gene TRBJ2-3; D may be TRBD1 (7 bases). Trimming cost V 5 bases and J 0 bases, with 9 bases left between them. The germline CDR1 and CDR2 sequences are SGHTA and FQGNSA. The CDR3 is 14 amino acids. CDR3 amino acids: CASSPGGSTDTQYF. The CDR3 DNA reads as TGTGCCAGCAGCCCAGGGGGGAGCACAGATACGCAGTATTTT.

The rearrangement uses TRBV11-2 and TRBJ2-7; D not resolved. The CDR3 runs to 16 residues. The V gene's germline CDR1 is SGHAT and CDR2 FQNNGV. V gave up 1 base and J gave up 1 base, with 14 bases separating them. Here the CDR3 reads CASSLAAAGGSYEQYF. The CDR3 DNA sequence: TGTGCCAGCAGCTTAGCTGCGGCAGGCGGTTCCTACGAGCAGTACTTC.

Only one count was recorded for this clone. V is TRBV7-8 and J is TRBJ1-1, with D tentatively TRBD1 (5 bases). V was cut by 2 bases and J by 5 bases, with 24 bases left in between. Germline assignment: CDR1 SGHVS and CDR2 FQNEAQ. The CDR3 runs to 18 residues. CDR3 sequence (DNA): TGTGCCAGCAGCTTAACATACCCCCGGGAGGGACGTCGGACTGAAGCTTTCTTT. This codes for CASSLTYPREGRRTEAFF.

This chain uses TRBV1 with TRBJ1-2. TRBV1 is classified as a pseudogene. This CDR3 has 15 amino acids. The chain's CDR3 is CTSSHTIPGRYGYTF. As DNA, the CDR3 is TGCACCAGCAGCCACACCATCCCCGGGAGATATGGCTACACCTTC.

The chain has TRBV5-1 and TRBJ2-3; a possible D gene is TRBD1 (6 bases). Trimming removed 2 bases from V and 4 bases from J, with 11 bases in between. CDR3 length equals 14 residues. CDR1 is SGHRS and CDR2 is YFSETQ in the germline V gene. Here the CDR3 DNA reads TGCGCCAGCAGCTTCCAGGACAGCGCAGATACGCAGTATTTT. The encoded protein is CASSFQDSADTQYF.

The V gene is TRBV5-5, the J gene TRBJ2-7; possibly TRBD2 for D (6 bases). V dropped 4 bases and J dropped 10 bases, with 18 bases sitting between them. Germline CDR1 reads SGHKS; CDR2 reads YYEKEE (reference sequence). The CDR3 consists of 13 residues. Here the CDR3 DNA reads TGTGCCAGCAGCCCATCCGGGACTCAAACTCAGTACTTC. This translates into CASSPSGTQTQYF.

CDR3 protein: CASSLAGTNEQFF. CDR3 bases: TGCGCCAGCAGCCTGGCGGGGACTAATGAGCAGTTCTTC. V usage is TRBV4-3 and J usage is TRBJ2-1; perhaps TRBD2 as D (6 bases). Per the germline V gene, CDR1 is LGHNA and CDR2 is YSLEER. The length of the CDR3 is 13 residues. V lost 4 bases to trimming and J lost 7 bases, with 11 bases between them.

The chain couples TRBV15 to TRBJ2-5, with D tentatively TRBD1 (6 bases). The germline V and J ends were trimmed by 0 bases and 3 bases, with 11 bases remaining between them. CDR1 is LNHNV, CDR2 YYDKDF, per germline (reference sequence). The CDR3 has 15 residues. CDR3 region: CATSRDLGAEETQYF. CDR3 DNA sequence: TGTGCCACCAGCAGAGATTTGGGGGCTGAAGAGACCCAGTACTTC.

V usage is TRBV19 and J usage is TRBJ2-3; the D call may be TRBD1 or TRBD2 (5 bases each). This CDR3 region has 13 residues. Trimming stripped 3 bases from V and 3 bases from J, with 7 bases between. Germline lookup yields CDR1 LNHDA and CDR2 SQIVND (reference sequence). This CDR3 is CASSMGETDTQYF. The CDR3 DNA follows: TGTGCCAGTAGTATGGGGGAGACAGATACGCAGTATTTT.

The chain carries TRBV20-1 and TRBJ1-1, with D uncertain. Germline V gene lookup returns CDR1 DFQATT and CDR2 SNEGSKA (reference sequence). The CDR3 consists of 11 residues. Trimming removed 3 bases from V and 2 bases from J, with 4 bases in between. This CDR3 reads CSASSNTEAFF. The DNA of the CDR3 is TGCAGTGCTAGTTCTAACACTGAAGCTTTCTTT.